This T cell receptor (beta chain) was sequenced in a study of T cell responses to AZD1222 COVID-19 vaccine. The data were produced by immunoSEQ multiplex PCR, yet TCRdb's version contains in-frame clones alone and is incomplete. Of under 100,000 clones in the sample, 92% were seen once. To note about this clone: Its antigen remains unknown.

The CDR3 is 16 amino acids. CDR1 and CDR2 from the germline V gene are MDHEN and SYDVKM. V was cut by 2 bases and J by 3 bases, with 17 bases left in between. Study findings and constraints: Unmutated variant regions reportedly attract nearly half of all spike-specific TCRs. In a largely white British group with more females than males, clonal diversity was possibly underestimated. Vaccine-related CD4 TCRs covered spike, predominating at 160-218 and 743-854. Just a handful of AZD1222 recipients tested seropositive at baseline.

The chain recombines TRBV28 with TRBJ2-7; D remains unclear. The material sequenced was peripheral blood, taken on day 0 of MenACWY control vaccination. The TCR originated in an adult in good health. The DNA for the CDR3 is TGTGCCAGCAGTTTAGTACCCCTTATCCGCCACTACGAGCAGTACTTC. Protein product: CASSLVPLIRHYEQYF.